This section outlines one T cell receptor (beta chain) sequence together with its context. These data originate in a study of blood T cell repertoires in COVID-19. Study details: In each case, the material was cDNA or gDNA derived from T cells, B-cell-depleted T cells, or PBMCs.

V lost 0 bases and J 7 bases, leaving 13 bases between the germline ends. This CDR3 spans 14 amino acids. The V gene's germline CDR1 is SGDLS and CDR2 YYNGEE. Assay used: immunoSEQ multiplex PCR; TCRdb lists only in-frame clones, some missing. The sample yields 130,000 or so clones, almost 85% seen once. This TCR came from a man between 60 and 70 years old with acute or convalescent COVID-19. The rearrangement uses TRBV9 and TRBJ1-2; D is perhaps TRBD1 (6 bases). Sequencing input: peripheral blood. The DNA of the CDR3 is TGTGCCAGCAGCGTAGAACAGGGTCCCTTTGGCTACACCTTC. Translating gives CASSVEQGPFGYTF.